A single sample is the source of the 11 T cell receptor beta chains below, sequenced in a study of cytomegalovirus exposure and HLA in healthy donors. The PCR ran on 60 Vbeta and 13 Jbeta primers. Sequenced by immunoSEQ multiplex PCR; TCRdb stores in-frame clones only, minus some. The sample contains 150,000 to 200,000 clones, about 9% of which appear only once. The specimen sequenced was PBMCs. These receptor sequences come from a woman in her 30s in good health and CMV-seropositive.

The CDR3 here is CASSRDRGRLDGYTF. CDR3 coding DNA: TGTGCCAGCAGCCGCGACAGGGGTAGACTCGATGGCTACACCTTC. This rearrangement joins TRBV7-2 to TRBJ1-2, with 8 bases matching TRBD1. V gave up 5 bases and J gave up 6 bases; unmatched junction bases: 11. The CDR3 sequence is 15 residues long. Germline CDR1 reads SGHTA; CDR2 reads FQGNSA.

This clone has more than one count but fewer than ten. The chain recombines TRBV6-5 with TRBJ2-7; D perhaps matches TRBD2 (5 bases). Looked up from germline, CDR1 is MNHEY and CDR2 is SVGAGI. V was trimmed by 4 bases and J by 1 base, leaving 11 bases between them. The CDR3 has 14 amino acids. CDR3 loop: CASSLGAASYEQYF. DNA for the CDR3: TGTGCCAGCAGTTTGGGAGCAGCTTCCTACGAGCAGTACTTC.

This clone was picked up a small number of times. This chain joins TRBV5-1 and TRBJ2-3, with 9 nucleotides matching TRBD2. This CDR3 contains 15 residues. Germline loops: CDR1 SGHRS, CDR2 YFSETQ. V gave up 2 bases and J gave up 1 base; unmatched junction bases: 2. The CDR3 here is CASSLRTSGTDTQYF. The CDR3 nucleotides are TGCGCCAGCAGCTTAAGGACTAGCGGCACAGATACGCAGTATTTT.

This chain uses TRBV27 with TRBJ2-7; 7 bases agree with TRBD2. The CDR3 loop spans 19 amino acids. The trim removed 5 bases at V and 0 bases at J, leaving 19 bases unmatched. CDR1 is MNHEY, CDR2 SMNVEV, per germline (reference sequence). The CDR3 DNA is TGTGCCAGCAGTCCCGGCTCGGGGTCTAGCGGAACAAGCTCCTACGAGCAGTACTTC. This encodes CASSPGSGSSGTSSYEQYF.

CDR3 in amino acids: CASSEYGTGDEQYF. CDR3 DNA: TGTGCCAGCAGTGAATACGGGACAGGGGACGAGCAGTACTTC. The chain links TRBV6-1 to TRBJ2-7, with TRBD1 identical over 10 bases. The CDR3 is 14 residues long. CDR1 is MNHNS, CDR2 SASEGT, per germline. The V segment lost 2 bases and the J segment 5 bases; nucleotides outside the gene matches: 3.

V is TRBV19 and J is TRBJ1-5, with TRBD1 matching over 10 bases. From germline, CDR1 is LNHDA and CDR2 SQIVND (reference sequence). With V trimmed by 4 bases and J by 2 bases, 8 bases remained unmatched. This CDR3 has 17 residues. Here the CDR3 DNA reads TGTGCCAGTAGTAAATACGGGACAGGGGATGGCAATCAGCCCCAGCATTTT. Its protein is CASSKYGTGDGNQPQHF.

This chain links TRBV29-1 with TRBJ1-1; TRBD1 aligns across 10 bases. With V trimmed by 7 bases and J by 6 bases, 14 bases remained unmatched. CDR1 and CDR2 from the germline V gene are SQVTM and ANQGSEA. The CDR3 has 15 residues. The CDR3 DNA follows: TGCAGCGCTTACTTGCACCGGGACAGGGGCCCTGAAGCTTTCTTT. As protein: CSAYLHRDRGPEAFF.

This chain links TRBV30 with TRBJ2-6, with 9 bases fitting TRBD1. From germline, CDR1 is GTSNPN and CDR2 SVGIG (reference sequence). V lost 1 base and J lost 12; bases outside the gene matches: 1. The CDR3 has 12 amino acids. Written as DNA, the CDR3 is TGTGCCTGGAGTGGACAGGGGGTCGTCCTGACTTTC. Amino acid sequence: CAWSGQGVVLTF.

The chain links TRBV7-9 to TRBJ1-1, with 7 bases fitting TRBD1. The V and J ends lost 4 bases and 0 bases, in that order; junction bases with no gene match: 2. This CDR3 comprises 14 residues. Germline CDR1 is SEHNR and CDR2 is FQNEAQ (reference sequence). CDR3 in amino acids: CASSSTGMNTEAFF. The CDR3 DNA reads TGTGCCAGCAGCTCGACAGGGATGAACACTGAAGCTTTCTTT. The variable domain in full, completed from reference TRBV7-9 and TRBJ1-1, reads DTGVSQNPRHKITKRGQNVTFRCDPISEHNRLYWYRQTLGQGPEFLTYFQNEAQLEKSRLLSDRFSAERPKGSFSTLEIQRTEQGDSAMYLCASSSTGMNTEAFFGQGTRLTVV.

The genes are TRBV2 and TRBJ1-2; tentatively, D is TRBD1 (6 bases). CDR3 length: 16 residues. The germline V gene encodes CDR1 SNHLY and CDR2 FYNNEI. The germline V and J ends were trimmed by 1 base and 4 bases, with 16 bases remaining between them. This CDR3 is CASSEGVGVGAYGYTF. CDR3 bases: TGTGCCAGCAGTGAAGGGGTCGGCGTGGGGGCCTATGGCTACACCTTC.

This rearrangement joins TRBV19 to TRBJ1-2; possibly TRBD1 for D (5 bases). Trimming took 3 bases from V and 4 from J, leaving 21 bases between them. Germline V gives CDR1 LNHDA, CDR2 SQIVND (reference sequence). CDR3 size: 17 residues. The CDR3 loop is CASSMGGGGVNIYGYTF. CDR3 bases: TGTGCCAGTAGTATGGGGGGGGGAGGGGTAAACATCTATGGCTACACCTTC.